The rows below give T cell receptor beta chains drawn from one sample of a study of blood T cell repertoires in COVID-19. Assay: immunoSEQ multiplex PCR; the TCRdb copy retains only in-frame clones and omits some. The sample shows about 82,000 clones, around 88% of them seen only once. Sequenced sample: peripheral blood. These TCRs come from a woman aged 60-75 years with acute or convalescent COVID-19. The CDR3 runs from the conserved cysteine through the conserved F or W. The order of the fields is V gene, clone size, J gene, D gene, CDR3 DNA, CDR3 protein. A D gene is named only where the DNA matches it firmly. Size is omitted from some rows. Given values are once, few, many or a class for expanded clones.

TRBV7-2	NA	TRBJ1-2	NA	TGTGCCAGCAGCCCCCTTAACTATGGCTACACCTTC	CASSPLNYGYTF
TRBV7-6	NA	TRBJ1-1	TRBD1	TGTGCCAGCAGCTCCTCCCGACCGGGACAGGGTCGGAACACTGAAGCTTTCTTT	CASSSSRPGQGRNTEAFF
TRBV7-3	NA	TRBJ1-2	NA	TGTGCCAGCAGTGCTCAGGGAAATGGCTACACCTTC	CASSAQGNGYTF
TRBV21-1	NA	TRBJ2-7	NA	TGTGCCAGCAGCAAAGGGGACACGGGACAGAGAAGCTACGAGCAGTACTTC	CASSKGDTGQRSYEQYF
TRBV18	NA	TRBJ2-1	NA	TGTGCCAGCTCACCATTCGGGGGAAACTCCTACAATGAGCAGTTCTTC	CASSPFGGNSYNEQFF
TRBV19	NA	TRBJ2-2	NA	TGTGCCAGTATCCTGGGACAGAACACCGGGGAGCTGTTTTTT	CASILGQNTGELFF
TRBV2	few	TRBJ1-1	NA	TGTGCCAGCAGTGGACAGACGAACACTGAAGCTTTCTTT	CASSGQTNTEAFF
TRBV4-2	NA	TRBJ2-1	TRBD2	TGTGCCAGCAGCCAAGATATTAGGCGAGCGGGGACCTACAATGAGCAGTTCTTC	CASSQDIRRAGTYNEQFF
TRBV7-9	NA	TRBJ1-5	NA	TGTGCCAGCAGCTTAGACTACCCCGGAGGCCAGCATTTT	CASSLDYPGGQHF
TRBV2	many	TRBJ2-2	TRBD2	TGTGCCAGCAGTGAAATAGCGGGAGGACCCGGGGAGCTGTTTTTT	CASSEIAGGPGELFF
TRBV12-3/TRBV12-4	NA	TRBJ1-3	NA	TGTGCCGGTAGAGTGAGCTCTGGAAACACCATATATTTT	CAGRVSSGNTIYF
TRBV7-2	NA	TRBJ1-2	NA	TGTGCCAGCAGCTTAGACTACCGATCTAACTATGGCTACACCTTC	CASSLDYRSNYGYTF
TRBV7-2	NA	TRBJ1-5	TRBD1	TGTGCCAGCAGAAGAGAAATTGGACAGGGGCCGCATCAGCCCCAGCATTTT	CASRREIGQGPHQPQHF
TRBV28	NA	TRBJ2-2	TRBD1	TGTGCCAGCAGTTCGACAGGGGGACCCACCGGGGAGCTGTTTTTT	CASSSTGGPTGELFF
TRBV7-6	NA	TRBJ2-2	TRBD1	TGTGCCAGCAGCCCCTCTGACAGGGCCCAGGGAGCCGGGGAGCTGTTTTTT	CASSPSDRAQGAGELFF
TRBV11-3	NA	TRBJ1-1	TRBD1	TGTGCCAGCAGCCTGCGAGGGGGCTCTGAAGCTTTCTTT	CASSLRGGSEAFF
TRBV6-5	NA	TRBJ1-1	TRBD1	TGTGCCAGCACCAACAGGGGGGGCACTGAAGCTTTCTTT	CASTNRGGTEAFF
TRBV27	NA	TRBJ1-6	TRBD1	TGTGCCAGCAGTTTTGCGTTACAGGGGGCCTTCTATAATTCACCCCTCCACTTT	CASSFALQGAFYNSPLHF
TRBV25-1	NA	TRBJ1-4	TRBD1	TGTGCCAGCAGCCCTACCGGACAGGGCGCGAAGCAAAAACTGTTTTTT	CASSPTGQGAKQKLFF
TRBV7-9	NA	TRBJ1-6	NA	TGTGCCAGCAGCTCCCCTCGTCGGGTCGATTCACCCCTCCACTTT	CASSSPRRVDSPLHF
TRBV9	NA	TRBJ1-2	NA	TGTGCCAGCAGCGTAGTTCAAAACTATGGCTACACCTTC	CASSVVQNYGYTF
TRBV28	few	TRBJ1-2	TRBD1	TGTGCCAGCAGTTCGGACAGGATGGGCTACACCTTC	CASSSDRMGYTF
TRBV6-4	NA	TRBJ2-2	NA	TGTGCCAGCAGTATTGACAGGTCGAACACCGGGGAGCTGTTTTTT	CASSIDRSNTGELFF
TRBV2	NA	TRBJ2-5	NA	TGTGCCAGCAGTGCCCTTCAAGAGACCCAGTACTTC	CASSALQETQYF
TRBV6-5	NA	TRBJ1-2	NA	TGTGCCACCGGCGGCCAAGGCTATGGCTACACCTTC	CATGGQGYGYTF
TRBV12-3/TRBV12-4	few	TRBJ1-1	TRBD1	TGTGCCAGCAGTTTGGAGCCCAGGGGGGCTTTCTTT	CASSLEPRGAFF
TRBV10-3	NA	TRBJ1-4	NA	TGTGCCATCAGTGACACAGGGAGCCTTAATGAAAAACTGTTTTTT	CAISDTGSLNEKLFF
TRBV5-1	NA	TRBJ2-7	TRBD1	TGCGCCAGCAGCTTGGCGGGACAGGGGGACTACGAGCAGTACTTC	CASSLAGQGDYEQYF
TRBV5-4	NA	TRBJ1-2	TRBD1	TGTGCCAGCAGCCCCCGGGACAGCTATGGCTACACCTTC	CASSPRDSYGYTF
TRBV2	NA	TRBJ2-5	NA	TGTGCCAGCAGTAGGAGGACAGGAGGGGAGACCCAGTACTTC	CASSRRTGGETQYF
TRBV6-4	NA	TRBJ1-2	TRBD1	TGTGCCAGCAGTATAACAGGGGGAGATGGGTATGGCTACACCTTC	CASSITGGDGYGYTF
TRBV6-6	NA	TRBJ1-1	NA	TGTGCCAGCAGTTATATAGACATGAACACTGAAGCTTTCTTT	CASSYIDMNTEAFF
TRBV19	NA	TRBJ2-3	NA	TGTGCCAGTAGGTCTTCGCCGAGTGAGGCAGATACGCAGTATTTT	CASRSSPSEADTQYF
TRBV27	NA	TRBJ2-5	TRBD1	TGTGCCAGCAGTTTTAGCACGACAGGGTTCGGAGAGACCCAGTACTTC	CASSFSTTGFGETQYF